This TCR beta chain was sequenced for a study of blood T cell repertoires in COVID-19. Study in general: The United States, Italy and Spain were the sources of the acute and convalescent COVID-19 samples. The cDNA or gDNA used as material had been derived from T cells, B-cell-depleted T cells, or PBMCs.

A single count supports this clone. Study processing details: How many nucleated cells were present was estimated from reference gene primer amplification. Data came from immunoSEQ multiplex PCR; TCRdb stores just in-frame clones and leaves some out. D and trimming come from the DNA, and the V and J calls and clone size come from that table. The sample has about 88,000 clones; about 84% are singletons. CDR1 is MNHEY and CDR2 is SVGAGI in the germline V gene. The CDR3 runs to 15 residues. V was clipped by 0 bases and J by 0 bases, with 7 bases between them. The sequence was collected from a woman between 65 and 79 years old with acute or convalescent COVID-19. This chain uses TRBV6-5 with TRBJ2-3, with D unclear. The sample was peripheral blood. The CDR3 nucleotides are TGTGCCAGCAGTTACTCGTCTCAGAGCACAGATACGCAGTATTTT. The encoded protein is CASSYSSQSTDTQYF.